Each of the 29 T cell receptor beta chains below was sequenced from the same sample in a study of T cell responses to AZD1222 COVID-19 vaccine. TCRdb keeps only in-frame clones here, not all; method: immunoSEQ multiplex PCR. Among some 96,000 clones listed, around 90% were seen once. Here the sequenced sample was peripheral blood, taken on day 0 of AZD1222 vaccination. The receptors stem from an adult in good health.

This sequence joins TRBV20-1 and TRBJ2-4; 8 positions agree with TRBD1. V dropped 3 bases and J dropped 16; count of bases not matched to a gene: 5. This CDR3 contains 10 residues. Germline loops: CDR1 DFQATT, CDR2 SNEGSKA (reference sequence). The CDR3: CSARQDREYF. Written as DNA, the CDR3 is TGCAGTGCTAGGCAGGACAGGGAATACTTC.

The chain carries TRBV9 and TRBJ1-2; maybe TRBD1 (6 bases). This CDR3 comprises 16 residues. V lost 4 bases to trimming and J lost 7 bases, with 23 bases between them. Germline-derived CDR1 and CDR2 are SGDLS and YYNGEE. The CDR3 DNA is TGTGCCAGCAGCCCTAGGCGTGGCAGGGGAGGACTTGGCTACACCTTC. It encodes CASSPRRGRGGLGYTF. Drawing the rest from reference TRBV9 and TRBJ1-2, the complete variable domain is DSGVTQTPKHLITATGQRVTLRCSPRSGDLSVYWYQQSLDQGLQFLIQYYNGEERAKGNILERFSAQQFPDLHSELNLSSLELGDSALYFCASSPRRGRGGLGYTFGSGTRLTVV.

This clone was detected only once. V and J are TRBV7-2 and TRBJ1-6, with D perhaps TRBD1 (5 bases). The CDR3 loop spans 15 amino acids. Germline V CDR1 and CDR2: SGHTA, FQGNSA. Deletions cut 2 bases from V and 6 bases from J, with 11 bases between. CDR3 region: CASSLRRQGNSPLHF. The CDR3 nucleotides are TGTGCCAGCAGCTTAAGGCGGCAGGGTAATTCACCCCTCCACTTT.

The chain joins TRBV10-3 to TRBJ2-1, with D unresolved. This CDR3 is 11 amino acids long. The V gene lost 6 bases and the J gene lost 4 bases, with 4 bases spanning the gap. Germline V gene lookup returns CDR1 ENHRY and CDR2 SYGVKD. CDR3 nucleotide sequence: TGTGCCATCAGAGGATACAATGAGCAGTTCTTC. Translation: CAIRGYNEQFF.

The V and J genes are TRBV4-2 and TRBJ2-1; D might be TRBD2 (5 bases). Per germline, CDR1 LGHNA and CDR2 YNFKEQ. The CDR3 length is 16 residues. Trimming shortened V by 4 bases and J by 3 bases, and 16 bases separated the two germline ends. CDR3 region: CASSRSLGNGYNEQFF. DNA of the CDR3: TGTGCCAGCAGCCGCTCACTAGGGAATGGCTACAATGAGCAGTTCTTC.

The chain recombines TRBV4-2 with TRBJ1-1; no clear D gene. Trimming shortened V by 1 base and J by 1 base, and 7 bases separated the two germline ends. Germline V gene lookup returns CDR1 LGHNA and CDR2 YNFKEQ. The length of the CDR3 is 14 residues. This CDR3 is CASSQGGKNTEAFF. The CDR3, as DNA: TGTGCCAGCAGCCAAGGGGGTAAGAACACTGAAGCTTTCTTT.

CDR3 residues: CASSPPNGPQHF. In DNA, the CDR3 is TGTGCCAGCTCACCACCCAACGGGCCCCAGCATTTT. The chain uses TRBV18 and TRBJ1-5; unclear D gene. CDR3 size: 12 residues. The V gene lost 0 bases and the J gene lost 9 bases, with 6 bases spanning the gap. Germline V gene data show CDR1 as KGHSH and CDR2 as LQKENI.

This clone came up once. This rearrangement joins TRBV7-9 to TRBJ1-2; D ambiguous. CDR1 and CDR2 (germline): SEHNR, FQNEAQ (reference sequence). Trimming cost V 4 bases and J 7 bases, with 7 bases left between them. This CDR3 spans 11 amino acids. The CDR3 DNA follows: TGTGCCAGCAGCTCCCCCCTTGGCTACACCTTC. Protein: CASSSPLGYTF.

This rearrangement joins TRBV5-1 to TRBJ1-1; weak D call: TRBD1 (6 bases). Trimming removed 5 bases from V and 1 base from J, with 9 bases in between. The CDR3 totals 13 residues. Germline V gives CDR1 SGHRS, CDR2 YFSETQ. CDR3 amino acids: CASRPDRNTEAFF. As DNA, the CDR3 is TGCGCCAGCAGGCCGGACAGGAACACTGAAGCTTTCTTT.

This sequence joins TRBV27 and TRBJ1-5; unclear D gene. The CDR3 has 14 amino acids. Germline V gene lookup returns CDR1 MNHEY and CDR2 SMNVEV (reference sequence). The V end was cut by 3 bases, the J end by 4 bases, with 10 bases between. CDR3 in DNA: TGTGCCAGCAGTTTCAAGGGTTGGAATCAGCCCCAGCATTTT. Protein sequence: CASSFKGWNQPQHF.

The rearrangement joins TRBV28 to TRBJ2-7; possible D gene TRBD2, 6 bases. This CDR3 is built from 12 residues. Germline V gives CDR1 MDHEN, CDR2 SYDVKM. V lost 5 bases to trimming and J lost 5 bases, with 10 bases between them. CDR3 sequence: CASSRGWNEQYF. The CDR3 nucleotides read TGTGCCAGCAGTCGGGGGTGGAACGAGCAGTACTTC.

The rearrangement joins TRBV12-3 or TRBV12-4 to TRBJ1-4; D remains ambiguous. V lost 6 bases, J lost 7 bases, and 12 bases lay in between. CDR3 size: 13 residues. The CDR3 DNA reads as TGTGCCAGCAGCTGGGCCAGGCCTGAAAAACTGTTTTTT. Translated: CASSWARPEKLFF.

The J gene is TRBJ1-1, the V gene TRBV27, with 7 bases that match TRBD1. The CDR3 consists of 17 residues. J was trimmed by 2 bases and V by 4 bases; bases with no gene match: 13. Germline V lookup: CDR1 MNHEY, CDR2 SMNVEV (reference sequence). The DNA of the CDR3 is TGTGCCAGCAGTTCGAATTGGGACAGATCCACAAACACTGAAGCTTTCTTT. This encodes CASSSNWDRSTNTEAFF.

This rearrangement joins TRBV7-8 to TRBJ2-7; D gene ambiguous. The CDR3 runs to 13 residues. Trimming took 4 bases from V and 2 from J, leaving 9 bases between them. The germline V gene encodes CDR1 SGHVS and CDR2 FQNEAQ. DNA for the CDR3: TGTGCCAGCAGCTCGGCCCTTGCCTACGAGCAGTACTTC. Translation: CASSSALAYEQYF.

The rearrangement joins TRBV5-6 to TRBJ2-1; D is unresolved. This CDR3 contains 14 residues. Germline V CDR1 and CDR2: SGHDT, YYEEEE. Trimming left V 0 bases short and J 5 bases short, with 9 bases between. The CDR3 sequence is CASSLGQPNNEQFF. The DNA for the CDR3 is TGTGCCAGCAGCTTGGGGCAGCCAAACAATGAGCAGTTCTTC. The full variable domain, with the rest looked up from reference TRBV5-6 and TRBJ2-1, is DAGVTQSPTHLIKTRGQQVTLRCSPKSGHDTVSWYQQALGQGPQFIFQYYEEEERQRGNFPDRFSGHQFPNYSSELNVNALLLGDSALYLCASSLGQPNNEQFFGPGTRLTVL.

The J gene is TRBJ1-2, the V gene TRBV12-3 or TRBV12-4, with 7 bases matching TRBD1. CDR3 length: 13 amino acids. J gave up 9 bases and V 1 base, and 5 bases lay outside the gene matches. The DNA for the CDR3 is TGTGCCAGCAGTTTAGAGGGGACAGATCGCTACACCTTC. It is translated as CASSLEGTDRYTF.

For the CDR3, the DNA is TGCGCCAGCAGCCAAGAAACGCTGCGGGAACAGGGGGCCTCCTACGAGCAGTACTTC. This codes for CASSQETLREQGASYEQYF. The chain recombines TRBV4-1 with TRBJ2-7; 9 bases align to TRBD1. V lost 0 bases and J lost 0; bases outside the gene matches: 12. The CDR3 extends over 19 amino acids. The V gene's germline CDR1 is MGHRA and CDR2 YSYEKL.

The rearrangement joins TRBV6-4 to TRBJ1-1; unclear D gene. V lost 3 bases, J lost 3 bases, and 8 bases lay in between. Germline V gene lookup returns CDR1 MRHNA and CDR2 SNTAGT. This CDR3 has 13 residues. The CDR3 is CASSENTHTEAFF. The CDR3 nucleotides read TGTGCCAGCAGTGAGAACACGCACACTGAAGCTTTCTTT.

CDR3 bases: TGTGCCAGCAGCCCCCAGTACACCGGGGAGCTGTTTTTT. The encoded protein is CASSPQYTGELFF. The chain couples TRBV7-3 to TRBJ2-2, with D unresolved. Trimming cost V 5 bases and J 3 bases, with 7 bases left between them. The CDR3 extends over 13 amino acids. CDR1 is SGHTA, CDR2 FQGTGA, per germline.

The gene calls are TRBV28 and TRBJ1-3; D unclear. From germline, CDR1 is MDHEN and CDR2 SYDVKM. Trimming took 3 bases from V and 3 from J, leaving 9 bases between them. This CDR3 spans 14 amino acids. The CDR3 loop is CASSFEGGGNTIYF. The CDR3 coding sequence is TGTGCCAGCAGTTTTGAAGGCGGTGGAAACACCATATATTTT.

Only one count was recorded for this clone. V gene TRBV5-4 combines with J gene TRBJ2-3; maybe TRBD2 (7 bases). Germline assignment: CDR1 SGHNT and CDR2 YYREEE (reference sequence). The CDR3 has 17 amino acids. V dropped 7 bases and J dropped 4 bases, with 25 bases sitting between them. The CDR3 region has the DNA TGTGCCAGCGCTGCCCAGGGGCTAGCGGAGGTCTCAGATACGCAGTATTTT. As protein: CASAAQGLAEVSDTQYF.

This rearrangement joins TRBV18 to TRBJ1-4, with no clear D. V lost 5 bases and J lost 8, with 21 bases in between. Germline V CDR1 and CDR2: KGHSH, LQKENI. This CDR3 is 16 amino acids long. The CDR3 loop is CASSAEVAPTGEKLFF. The CDR3 bases are TGTGCCAGCTCAGCAGAGGTAGCGCCGACCGGGGAAAAACTGTTTTTT.

The chain uses TRBV4-2 and TRBJ1-4; tentative D call: TRBD1 (6 bases). CDR1 and CDR2 (germline): LGHNA, YNFKEQ. This CDR3 is built from 15 residues. Trimming cost V 4 bases and J 7 bases, with 16 bases left between them. The CDR3 here is CASSRNRDTAEKLFF. Here the CDR3 DNA reads TGTGCCAGCAGCCGGAACCGGGACACAGCTGAAAAACTGTTTTTT.

V is TRBV5-4 and J is TRBJ1-5; 9 nucleotides align to TRBD1. From germline, CDR1 is SGHNT and CDR2 YYREEE (reference sequence). The V segment lost 1 base and the J segment 4 bases; nucleotides outside the gene matches: 3. The CDR3 contains 15 residues. The CDR3 region has the DNA TGTGCCAGCAGCTTGATGGGACAGGGTAATCAGCCCCAGCATTTT. Amino acid sequence: CASSLMGQGNQPQHF.

This chain links TRBV2 with TRBJ2-1, with TRBD1 matching over 7 bases. After removal of 3 bases from V and 7 bases from J, the junction contained 9 bases not matched to a gene. This CDR3 contains 15 residues. The germline V gene has CDR1 SNHLY and CDR2 FYNNEI. CDR3 in amino acids: CASSDWTGPFNEQFF. CDR3 coding DNA: TGTGCCAGCAGTGATTGGACAGGTCCTTTTAATGAGCAGTTCTTC.

The rearrangement links TRBV9 to TRBJ1-5; the match to TRBD1 covers 11 bases. The germline CDR1 and CDR2 sequences are SGDLS and YYNGEE. The CDR3 spans 13 residues. The V and J ends lost 3 bases and 9 bases, in that order; junction bases with no gene match: 2. The chain's CDR3 is CASSGGQGGPQHF. DNA of the CDR3: TGTGCCAGCAGCGGGGGACAGGGGGGGCCCCAGCATTTT.

The chain has TRBV28 and TRBJ2-7; TRBD1 agrees at 10 bases. Germline V gene data show CDR1 as MDHEN and CDR2 as SYDVKM. Trimming removed 3 bases from V and 3 bases from J; junction bases left unmatched: 5. The CDR3 runs 15 residues. CDR3 bases: TGTGCCAGCAGTTTGGGGACAGGGGTTTACTACGAGCAGTACTTC. It encodes CASSLGTGVYYEQYF. Complete variable domain (other parts from reference TRBV28 and TRBJ2-7): DVKVTQSSRYLVKRTGEKVFLECVQDMDHENMFWYRQDPGLGLRLIYFSYDVKMKEKGDIPEGYSVSREKKERFSLILESASTNQTSMYLCASSLGTGVYYEQYFGPGTRLTVT.

This CDR3 reads CASSENSNTEAFF. The CDR3 coding sequence is TGTGCCAGCAGTGAGAATAGCAACACTGAAGCTTTCTTT. The rearrangement joins TRBV6-1 to TRBJ1-1; D is ambiguous. Per germline, CDR1 MNHNS and CDR2 SASEGT. V lost 3 bases, J lost 2 bases, and 7 bases lay in between. CDR3 length equals 13 residues.

The chain recombines TRBV11-2 with TRBJ2-7; D unclear. Germline lookup yields CDR1 SGHAT and CDR2 FQNNGV. The CDR3 has 14 amino acids. Trimming took off 0 bases at V and 7 bases at J, with 13 bases between the two ends. The CDR3 protein is CASSLDQSSAEQYF. Here the CDR3 DNA reads TGTGCCAGCAGCTTAGATCAATCGTCTGCAGAGCAGTACTTC.